The TCR beta chain under discussion was sequenced for a study of regulatory T cells in long-lasting Graves disease (dated by TCRdb to 2020 to 2022). In the study overall: Persistent Graves' disease meant more than 5 years of antithyroid drug treatment with TSH receptor autoantibodies that stayed positive. Antithyroid drugs had been taken for 8.5 to 13 years on average by persistent Graves' disease patients in the clinical cohort. The study was conducted in China and was registered as a clinical trial. Persistent Graves' disease patients were compared with newly diagnosed Graves' disease patients by peripheral blood TCR sequencing and RNA sequencing. A total of about 33 samples underwent TCR sequencing, from about 13 patients with persistent Graves' disease and 20 or so patients with newly diagnosed Graves' disease. The research as a whole found: Because the primary lesion, thyroid tissue, could not be accessed, the study looked at peripheral blood alone. Compared with newly diagnosed patients, persistent Graves' disease patients had lower TCR Shannon entropy and fewer highly expanded clones, which suggests clonal expansion. The authors noted that the small sample size was a limitation that may lower accuracy. Only the TCR beta chain was sequenced and analyzed. TRBV28, TRBJ1-2 and TRBJ2-5 were preferentially used in persistent disease, while TRBV20-1 and TRBJ2-1 were favored in newly diagnosed disease. Persistent patients shared more public clonotypes among themselves (2,741) than newly diagnosed patients did (nearly 1,000).

The sample's time point label, decoded: persistent/refractory GD, antithyroid drugs over 5 years with positive TRAb. RNA was extracted from PBMCs in TRIzol for both TCR sequencing and RNA sequencing. The diagnosis of Graves' disease was made according to American Thyroid Association guidelines. The patients came from an endocrinology department in Xi'an, China. Each patient gave 7.5 to 10 milliliters of peripheral blood, collected in an EDTA anticoagulant tube. PBMCs were isolated by Ficoll Paque Plus density gradient separation without further T cell sorting. An Agilent 2100 Bioanalyzer and agarose gel were used to check RNA quality, and a NanoDrop 2000 was used to measure RNA concentration. To prepare the library, multiplex PCR was applied. The run used an Illumina HiSeq 4000. iRepertoire HTBI primers and Arm-PCR amplification of CDR3 regions were used to construct TCR beta libraries. Before sequencing, the PCR products underwent gel purification. On the study's bioinformatics: A total of some 65 TRBV and about 13 TRBJ segments were identified across samples and were used for gene usage analysis of CDR3 amino acid clonotypes. Filtered high-quality paired reads were merged into contigs using COPE and FqMerger. BLAST was used to align contigs to IMGT TRBV, TRBD and TRBJ reference genes, and CDR3 was defined according to IMGT. Clonotypes above 0.1% frequency were classified as highly expanded clones. Shannon entropy served as the measure of repertoire diversity, while the Gini coefficient captured V-J evenness. Clonotypes shared by more than one individual were considered public. TCRdb's own reprocessing of the public reads used fastp at Q25 and MiXCR and kept productive beta chains. Identical CDR3 protein sequences are pooled into one entry, listed with their most common genes and DNA. In this record, the V and J calls reflect TCRdb's handling and not the investigators' own analysis. The sample records about 660,000 distinct CDR3 sequences, 25% to 30% of which are singletons. Jointly, the top ten make up under 55% of the sample.

On this clonotype: The clone's antigen remains unknown. The input lacks base qualities; no much larger clone sits a single base away.

V is pared back by 7 bases and J by 3 bases, with 15 bases lying between the germline termini. CDR1 is given as SQVTM and CDR2 as ANQGSEA, both from the germline V gene. Counted from cysteine to phenylalanine, this CDR3 has 13 amino acids. Of all the DNA, just the CDR3 is kept, 39 bases in frame from base 1. The receptor comes from a female donor with Graves disease. The chain joins TRBV29-1 to TRBJ1-1, with the D segment identity uncertain. Here the sequenced sample was peripheral blood mononuclear cells (PBMCs), taken when the disease was refractory, from a patient treated with antithyroid drugs. The DNA is TGCAGCGCCAGCACCCTTGGAGACACTGAAGCTTTCTTT. Its amino acids are CSASTLGDTEAFF.